This passage covers 2 T cell receptor beta chains from one sample sequenced in a study of blood T cell repertoires in COVID-19. Assay used: immunoSEQ multiplex PCR; TCRdb lists only in-frame clones, some missing. The data show about 280,000 clones, with 86% seen just once and about 3% held by the top ten. Sequenced: peripheral blood. The receptors originated from a woman in her twenties or thirties with active or convalescent COVID-19.

This clone came up a few times. V gene TRBV7-9 combines with J gene TRBJ2-5; TRBD2 aligns across 7 bases. CDR1 SEHNR and CDR2 FQNEAQ come from the germline V gene (reference sequence). The CDR3 covers 16 residues. Germline trimming cut 5 bases from V and 0 bases from J; bases unmatched to any gene: 9. DNA of the CDR3: TGTGCCAGCAGCCCCCATGGGGGGGACTACCAAGAGACCCAGTACTTC. This sequence encodes CASSPHGGDYQETQYF.

A single count supports this clone. CDR3 residues: CASGVGNEQFF. The CDR3 coding sequence is TGTGCCAGCGGAGTGGGTAATGAGCAGTTCTTC. The chain links TRBV6-5 to TRBJ2-1; D is unresolved. The CDR3 contains 11 residues. The V gene's germline CDR1 is MNHEY and CDR2 SVGAGI. Trimming stripped 8 bases from V and 7 bases from J, with 9 bases between.